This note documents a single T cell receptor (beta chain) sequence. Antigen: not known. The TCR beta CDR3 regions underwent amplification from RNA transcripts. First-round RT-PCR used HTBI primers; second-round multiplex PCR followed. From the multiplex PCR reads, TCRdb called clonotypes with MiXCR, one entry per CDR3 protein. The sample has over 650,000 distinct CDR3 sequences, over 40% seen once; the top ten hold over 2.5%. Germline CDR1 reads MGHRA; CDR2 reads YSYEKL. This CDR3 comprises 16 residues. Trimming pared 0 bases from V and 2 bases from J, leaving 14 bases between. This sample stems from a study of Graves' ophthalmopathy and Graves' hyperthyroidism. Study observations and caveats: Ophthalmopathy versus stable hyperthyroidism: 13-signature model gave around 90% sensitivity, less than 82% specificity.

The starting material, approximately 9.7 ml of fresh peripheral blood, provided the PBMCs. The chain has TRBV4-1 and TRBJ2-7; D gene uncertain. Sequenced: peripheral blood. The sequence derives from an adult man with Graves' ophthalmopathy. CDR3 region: CASSQDRSHWTYEQYF. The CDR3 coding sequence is TGCGCCAGCAGCCAAGATCGCTCCCATTGGACCTACGAGCAGTACTTC.